This record concerns one TCR beta chain sequence. Its target is unknown. This specimen comes from a study of shared clonotypes between healthy human individuals. The length of the CDR3 is 12 residues. V gave up 1 base and J gave up 5 bases, with 2 bases separating them. Germline lookup yields CDR1 MGHDK and CDR2 SYGVNS. Study-level results: It was only blood that was sampled, and tissue repertoires likely differ.

Naive CD8 cells were CD45RO-negative, positively selected for CCR7, excluding terminally differentiated effector memory CD45RA+ cells. All donors qualified as healthy HIV-negative adults and had experienced no recent acute infections or vaccinations. For sorted subsets, 150 to 250 ng DNA per replicate equaled 33,000 or so T cell genomes. TCRdb's table, derived via immunoSEQ multiplex PCR, lists solely in-frame clones and lacks some. The table has more than 2 million clones, approximately 94% seen once. The sample taken for sequencing was naive CD8+ T cells sorted from blood. The J gene is TRBJ2-2, the V gene TRBV25-1; D is unclear. The sequence was collected from a man between 18 and 35 years old in good health. In DNA form, the CDR3 reads TGTGCCAGCAGTGAATTTACCGGGGAGCTGTTTTTT. This translates into CASSEFTGELFF. Together with reference TRBV25-1 and TRBJ2-2, the CDR3 gives the full variable domain: EADIYQTPRYLVIGTGKKITLECSQTMGHDKMYWYQQDPGMELHLIHYSYGVNSTEKGDLSSESTVSRIRTEHFPLTLESARPSHTSQYLCASSEFTGELFFGEGSRLTVL.